The T cell receptor beta chain described here comes from a study of T cell clonality in common variable immunodeficiency. This clone occurred a few times. The read gets to within 3 residues of the CDR3 end, and the germline J gene fills in the rest. The CDR3 loop spans 14 amino acids. Germline V gene data show CDR1 as SGHAT and CDR2 as FQNNGV. Trimming cost V 7 bases and J 6 bases, with 13 bases left between them. Here immunoSEQ multiplex PCR was the method, and the copy in TCRdb shows in-frame clones only, minus some. This sample carries tens of thousands of clones, none of them present only once. This clonotype originated in a person aged 18 to 75 in good health. The sample was peripheral blood mononuclear cells. The chain uses TRBV11-2 and TRBJ1-6, with a weak D call TRBD1 (6 bases). The sequenced part of the CDR3 DNA is TGTGCCAGCAACGGACAGCTTGGTAATTCACCC. This gives the protein CASNGQLGNSP. The full CDR3 reads CASNGQLGNSPLHF.